This TCR beta chain was sequenced in a study of blood T cell repertoires in COVID-19. The germline CDR1 and CDR2 sequences are MGHRA and YSYEKL. This CDR3 region has 15 residues. V lost 1 base and J 5 bases, leaving 11 bases between the germline ends. Using immunoSEQ multiplex PCR, the repertoire was profiled, and TCRdb retains in-frame clones only, with some absent. The sample yields around 200,000 clones, around 90% seen once. The sequenced material came from PBMCs or T cells enriched from blood (not recorded which). The rearrangement uses TRBV4-1 and TRBJ1-4; D is unclear. This TCR derives from a woman aged 25 to 39 who had recovered from COVID-19. The CDR3 loop reads CASSQGESPNEKLFF. CDR3 DNA sequence: TGCGCCAGCAGCCAAGGGGAGAGCCCCAATGAAAAACTGTTTTTT.